Presented here are 25 T cell receptor beta chains from one specimen sequenced in a study of T cells after yellow fever vaccination. TCRdb reprocessed the 5' RACE reads via MiXCR and lists one record per CDR3 protein. The repertoire has about 550,000 distinct CDR3 sequences, 15% to 20% of them found once; the top ten carry roughly an eighth. The source was PBMCs, collected 15 days after the yellow fever booster vaccination. Receptor source: a man aged 25-45 years who received the YFV17D yellow fever vaccine.

The chain couples TRBV7-2 to TRBJ1-6; no reliable D call. The CDR3 runs to 14 residues. V lost 5 bases and J 5 bases, leaving 10 bases between the germline ends. Per the germline V gene, CDR1 is SGHTA and CDR2 is FQGNSA. The CDR3 DNA is TGTGCCAGCAGCCCCCGAAGGGATAATTCACCCCTCCACTTT. This gives the protein CASSPRRDNSPLHF.

In its sample, this clonotype was seen a few times. The chain carries TRBV20-1 and TRBJ2-7, with D maybe TRBD2 (6 bases). Germline-derived CDR1 and CDR2 are DFQATT and SNEGSKA (reference sequence). V lost 5 bases and J 5 bases, leaving 10 bases between the germline ends. CDR3 size: 11 residues. The CDR3 DNA reads TGCAGTGCTTCCCGGAGGGACGAGCAGTACTTC. This sequence encodes CSASRRDEQYF.

This clonotype was detected only a few times. J is TRBJ1-3 and V is TRBV12-3 or TRBV12-4; D remains unclear. V lost 3 bases and J lost 3, with 9 bases in between. The CDR3 spans 14 residues. CDR3 nucleotides: TGTGCCAGCAGTTTCGGGTATGGTGGAAACACCATATATTTT. Its translation is CASSFGYGGNTIYF.

This clonotype was seen a few times. The J gene is TRBJ1-5, the V gene TRBV6-6; possible D gene TRBD1, 6 bases. V was cut by 2 bases and J by 7 bases, with 9 bases left in between. Germline loops: CDR1 MNHNY, CDR2 SVGAGI (reference sequence). This CDR3 spans 13 amino acids. The CDR3 sequence is CASSYPGQQPQHF. The CDR3 DNA is TGTGCCAGCAGTTACCCGGGACAACAGCCCCAGCATTTT.

The rearrangement links TRBV5-1 to TRBJ2-7; 8 bases line up with TRBD1. This CDR3 comprises 18 residues. CDR1 is SGHRS and CDR2 is YFSETQ in the germline V gene. The junction had 16 bases not matched to a gene; V was cut back by 3 bases and J by 2 bases. CDR3 protein: CASSSSGTGGPRAYEQYF. The CDR3 DNA reads as TGCGCCAGCAGCTCCTCCGGGACAGGAGGACCAAGGGCCTACGAGCAGTACTTC.

The chain links TRBV7-2 to TRBJ2-1; D gene uncertain. The germline V gene has CDR1 SGHTA and CDR2 FQGNSA. V was cut by 2 bases and J by 8 bases, with 16 bases left in between. The CDR3 is 15 residues long. DNA of the CDR3: TGTGCCAGCAGCTTAATTCTTCTAGACGCCCATGAGCAGTTCTTC. This gives the protein CASSLILLDAHEQFF.

This clonotype was recorded once. This sequence joins TRBV5-1 and TRBJ2-2; D assignment may be TRBD1 or TRBD2 (6 bases each). CDR3 length equals 16 residues. The ends were cut back, 3 bases at V and 0 bases at J, with 12 bases in the middle. Germline-derived CDR1 and CDR2 are SGHRS and YFSETQ. For the CDR3, the DNA is TGCGCCAGCAGCTCGTCGAGGGGGGCGAACACCGGGGAGCTGTTTTTT. This translates into CASSSSRGANTGELFF.

This clonotype occurred a few times. V and J are TRBV9 and TRBJ2-2, with 10 positions matching TRBD2. CDR3 length: 14 amino acids. Germline loops: CDR1 SGDLS, CDR2 YYNGEE. J gave up 6 bases and V 4 bases, and 3 bases lay outside the gene matches. As DNA, the CDR3 is TGTGCCAGCAGCCCTAGCGGGAGACCCGGGGAGCTGTTTTTT. Its protein product is CASSPSGRPGELFF. Based on the CDR3 plus reference TRBV9 and TRBJ2-2, the full variable domain is DSGVTQTPKHLITATGQRVTLRCSPRSGDLSVYWYQQSLDQGLQFLIQYYNGEERAKGNILERFSAQQFPDLHSELNLSSLELGDSALYFCASSPSGRPGELFFGEGSRLTVL.

This clonotype has a handful of counts. This chain links TRBV4-1 with TRBJ2-7; D unresolved. This CDR3 has 14 amino acids. The ends were cut back, 1 base at V and 5 bases at J, with 12 bases in the middle. The V gene's germline CDR1 is MGHRA and CDR2 YSYEKL. Written as DNA, the CDR3 is TGCGCCAGCAGCCAAGCCATCCAGACGGACGAGCAGTACTTC. Protein: CASSQAIQTDEQYF.

This clonotype was seen more than once but under ten times. This chain connects TRBV7-9 to TRBJ2-7; TRBD1 or TRBD2 may be the D gene (6 bases each). The CDR3 has 14 residues. Looked up from germline, CDR1 is SEHNR and CDR2 is FQNEAQ (reference sequence). Trimming removed 5 bases at V and 7 bases at J, with 18 bases between. The CDR3 region has the DNA TGTGCCAGCAGCCCCGGGGGCTCTCATTGGGAGCAGTACTTC. Amino acid sequence: CASSPGGSHWEQYF.

The chain couples TRBV5-1 to TRBJ2-5, with a weak D call TRBD2 (6 bases). V dropped 3 bases and J dropped 0 bases, with 12 bases sitting between them. The CDR3 consists of 15 residues. Germline V gene data show CDR1 as SGHRS and CDR2 as YFSETQ. The CDR3 sequence: CASSSSAGYQETQYF. CDR3 nucleotide sequence: TGCGCCAGCAGCTCCTCTGCGGGGTACCAAGAGACCCAGTACTTC.

The chain links TRBV6-1 to TRBJ2-1, with 7 bases matching TRBD2. The CDR3 loop spans 16 amino acids. Germline lookup yields CDR1 MNHNS and CDR2 SASEGT. V lost 7 bases and J lost 1; bases outside the gene matches: 10. The CDR3 region is CASIQRSGGSYNEQFF. In DNA, the CDR3 is TGTGCCAGCATCCAAAGGTCGGGGGGTTCCTACAATGAGCAGTTCTTC.

In DNA, the CDR3 is TGTGCCAGCAGTTGGGACAGCAATGGGACCCAGTACTTC. It specifies CASSWDSNGTQYF. The rearrangement joins TRBV12-3 or TRBV12-4 to TRBJ2-5; the match to TRBD1 covers 7 bases. The CDR3 is 13 residues long. V dropped 4 bases and J dropped 7; count of bases not matched to a gene: 6.

This clonotype showed up just a few times. The chain joins TRBV15 to TRBJ2-5; D not resolved. Looked up from germline, CDR1 is LNHNV and CDR2 is YYDKDF (reference sequence). The V end lost 3 bases, the J end lost 5 bases, and 4 bases lay between the germline ends. The CDR3 loop spans 11 amino acids. The CDR3 DNA is TGTGCCACCAGCAGTATCGAGACCCAGTACTTC. Amino acid sequence: CATSSIETQYF.

V is TRBV6-5 and J is TRBJ2-5; D ambiguous. The V and J ends lost 11 bases and 5 bases respectively, with 12 bases between them. Germline values: CDR1 MNHEY, CDR2 SVGAGI. The CDR3 contains 11 residues. The CDR3 loop is CAVRLRETQYF. CDR3 DNA: TGTGCCGTGCGGTTAAGGGAGACCCAGTACTTC.

In this sample, this clonotype turned up a few times. The chain carries TRBV5-1 and TRBJ2-5; 8 bases line up with TRBD1. This CDR3 spans 17 amino acids. Germline V lookup: CDR1 SGHRS, CDR2 YFSETQ. With V trimmed by 3 bases and J by 3 bases, 13 bases remained unmatched. The CDR3 coding sequence is TGCGCCAGCAGCTCTCGGGCCTTCGGACAGGGAGAAGAGACCCAGTACTTC. Protein sequence: CASSSRAFGQGEETQYF.

The chain carries TRBV7-9 and TRBJ2-1; no clear D gene. Trimming pared 1 base from V and 8 bases from J, leaving 9 bases between. The CDR3 is made up of 13 amino acids. The germline V gene has CDR1 SEHNR and CDR2 FQNEAQ (reference sequence). The CDR3 DNA follows: TGTGCCAGCAGCTTAGACAGCGAGGATGAGCAGTTCTTC. Amino acids: CASSLDSEDEQFF.

V and J are TRBV3-1 and TRBJ2-7; possible D gene TRBD1, 5 bases. Germline CDR1 reads LGHDT; CDR2 reads YNNKEL (reference sequence). This CDR3 is 17 amino acids long. V was trimmed by 4 bases and J by 3 bases, leaving 22 bases between them. Here the CDR3 reads CASSPLPRADSHYEQYF. Written as DNA, the CDR3 is TGTGCCAGCAGCCCGCTTCCCCGCGCCGACAGCCACTACGAGCAGTACTTC.

The chain joins TRBV11-3 to TRBJ2-2; a possible D gene is TRBD2 (6 bases). The CDR3 extends over 14 amino acids. CDR1 is SGHNT and CDR2 is YENEEA in the germline V gene. V dropped 3 bases and J dropped 7 bases, with 12 bases sitting between them. The CDR3 DNA follows: TGTGCCAGCAGCTTTGCGGGGAAGGACGGGGAGCTGTTTTTT. Translation gives CASSFAGKDGELFF.

This clonotype was counted a few times. CDR3 sequence reads: CSARDAAGTSGNEQFF. For the CDR3, the DNA is TGCAGTGCTAGAGATGCGGCCGGGACTAGCGGGAATGAGCAGTTCTTC. The chain carries TRBV20-1 and TRBJ2-1, with 12 bases lining up with TRBD2. The CDR3 totals 16 residues. Germline CDR1 reads DFQATT; CDR2 reads SNEGSKA (reference sequence). V lost 0 bases to trimming and J lost 7 bases; unmatched junction nucleotides: 7.

V and J are TRBV20-1 and TRBJ1-4; D remains ambiguous. This CDR3 has 15 amino acids. Trimming pared 3 bases from V and 6 bases from J, leaving 17 bases between. Germline loops: CDR1 DFQATT, CDR2 SNEGSKA (reference sequence). The CDR3 loop is CSARDLESRDEKLFF. CDR3 coding DNA: TGCAGTGCTAGGGACTTGGAGAGTAGAGATGAAAAACTGTTTTTT.

This clonotype was seen only a few times. This chain connects TRBV5-1 to TRBJ2-1; TRBD1 might be the D (6 bases). Trimming took 1 base from V and 8 from J, leaving 19 bases between them. There are 16 residues in the CDR3. Per the germline V gene, CDR1 is SGHRS and CDR2 is YFSETQ. Written as DNA, the CDR3 is TGCGCCAGCAGCTTGAGCTTATTAGGGGGTCAGGATGAGCAGTTCTTC. It yields the protein CASSLSLLGGQDEQFF.

In this sample, this clonotype turned up a few times. The chain links TRBV20-1 to TRBJ2-1; D not resolved. The CDR3 is 11 amino acids. The germline V gene has CDR1 DFQATT and CDR2 SNEGSKA (reference sequence). V shed 5 bases and J shed 9 bases, with 11 bases lying between them. This CDR3 reads CSAQTEAEQFF. The CDR3 nucleotides read TGCAGTGCTCAGACGGAAGCTGAGCAGTTCTTC.

This clonotype was detected only once. Sequence at one end of the junction differs from germline and may be a read error. The chain uses TRBV4-3 and TRBJ2-1, with unresolved D. CDR3 length: 13 residues. Looked up from germline, CDR1 is LGHNA and CDR2 is YSLEER. The CDR3 bases are TGCGCCAGCAACCAAGAAGTGTGGTATGAGCAGTTCTTC. It is translated as CASNQEVWYEQFF.

This clonotype was recorded at least ten times. The V call is TRBV6-1, the J call TRBJ2-1, with TRBD2 matching 11 bases. The CDR3 contains 13 residues. Germline V gene sequence: CDR1 MNHNS, CDR2 SASEGT. Losses at the gene ends were 9 bases for V and 10 bases for J; bases not matched to a gene: 8. The CDR3 sequence is CASSGRVSGEQFF. For the CDR3, the DNA is TGTGCCAGTAGCGGGAGGGTCTCTGGGGAGCAGTTCTTC.